According to its frequency, the clone carrying this T cell receptor beta chain is medium-sized. The target antigen is unknown. This CDR3 comprises 17 residues. CDR1 and CDR2 from the germline V gene are KGHSH and LQKENI. One tube held mixed TRB-A and TRB-B primer pools for touch-down PCR. TCRdb reprocessed the multiplex PCR reads and keeps a single row for each CDR3 protein, giving no DNA. The ten most abundant clones cover 30% to 45% of a sample with fewer than 3,500 distinct CDR3 sequences. TRB was amplified from approximately 250 ng of peripheral blood genomic DNA per sample. This record belongs to a study of T cell clusters in autoimmune cytopenias. Findings and limits, study-wide: TRB repertoire shifts in secondary cytopenia and chronic lymphocytic leukemia mostly reflected lymphoma, not autoimmunity.

The source of this sequence is a human donor with an autoimmune cytopenia or autoimmune hepatitis (not recorded which). Sequencing was performed on peripheral blood. The chain combines TRBV18 with TRBJ2-1; with no DNA, the TCRdb D assignment of TRBD2 cannot be verified. The chain's CDR3 is CASSPPRGESSYNEQFF.